This T cell receptor (beta chain) comes out of a study of T cells after yellow fever vaccination. Study at large: Low-cell-number fractions were prepared with SMART-Seq v4 Ultra Low Input. The study, taken as a whole, reports: Booster sampling recovered most clones from primary vaccination (roughly 96% CD4, approximately 88% CD8).

TCRdb itself ran the 5' RACE reads through MiXCR, one entry per CDR3 protein. Of under 200,000 distinct CDR3 sequences listed, 5.5% to 7.5% were seen once; the top ten hold approximately 2.5%. With 0 bases removed from V and 3 bases from J, the gap between germline ends came to 16 bases. The germline V gene has CDR1 LGHNA and CDR2 YSLEER. CDR3 length: 17 residues. This clonotype appeared many times. Antigen specificity is unknown. This clonotype originated in a man younger than 35 who received the YFV17D yellow fever vaccine. V gene TRBV4-3 combines with J gene TRBJ2-3; D may be TRBD2 (7 bases). Sequenced material: CD4+ T cells sorted from PBMCs, taken around 5 days after the first yellow fever vaccination. CDR3 amino acids: CASSQDRGGTFTDTQYF. For the CDR3, the DNA is TGCGCCAGCAGCCAAGATAGGGGGGGAACCTTTACAGATACGCAGTATTTT.